The sequence of this T cell receptor beta chain was determined in a study of a mutant IDH1 vaccine in newly diagnosed glioma. CDR3 length: 14 amino acids. Germline V gives CDR1 LNHDA, CDR2 SQIVND (reference sequence). V lost 4 bases to trimming and J lost 3 bases; unmatched junction nucleotides: 3. Time point: week 5, during vaccination. With topical imiquimod, each dose of the vaccine consisted of 300 ug of mutant IDH1 20-mer peptide. About this clone: Its antigen is unidentified.

Assay: immunoSEQ multiplex PCR; the TCRdb copy retains only in-frame clones and omits some. The data contain approximately 26,000 clones, more than 80% of them singletons. This specimen was PBMCs, taken from a glioma patient whose treatment included an IDH1 peptide vaccine. The chain is built from TRBV19 and TRBJ2-7; 10 bases map to TRBD1. The sequence was obtained from a man aged 18 to 29 with glioma. This CDR3 is CASSTTGGGYEQYF. The DNA of the CDR3 is TGTGCCAGTAGTACGACAGGGGGCGGCTACGAGCAGTACTTC. Variable domain in full (rest from reference TRBV19 and TRBJ2-7): DGGITQSPKYLFRKEGQNVTLSCEQNLNHDAMYWYRQDPGQGLRLIYYSQIVNDFQKGDIAEGYSVSREKKESFPLTVTSAQKNPTAFYLCASSTTGGGYEQYFGPGTRLTVT.